A selection of T cell receptor beta chains follows, all from one sample in a study of identical twins. TCRdb fed the 5' RACE reads into MiXCR, producing one record per CDR3 protein. The sample gives about 520,000 distinct CDR3 sequences, less than 25% of which show up once; under 0.95% is in the top ten. This sample was also put to use in a study of T cells expressing NK-cell markers.

The sample consisted of CD4+ T cells sorted from blood. These receptor sequences come from a woman aged 18-29 years in good health. CDR3s include the opening cysteine and the closing phenylalanine or tryptophan. A D gene is named only where the DNA matches it firmly. Some rows have no size entry. The others give once, few or many, or a class for an expanded clone.

J gene: TRBJ1-6
CDR3 length: 11
clone size: many
V gene: TRBV2
D gene: .
CDR3 protein: CASSGPSPLHF
CDR3 DNA: TGTGCCAGCAGTGGCCCATCACCCCTCCACTTT

J gene: TRBJ2-7
CDR3 length: 14
clone size: few
V gene: TRBV5-6
D gene: .
CDR3 protein: CASSGRSGHYEQYF
CDR3 DNA: TGTGCCAGCTCAGGGAGGAGTGGGCACTACGAGCAGTACTTC

J gene: TRBJ2-2
CDR3 length: 15
clone size: .
V gene: TRBV20-1
D gene: .
CDR3 protein: CSASSADANTGELFF
CDR3 DNA: TGCAGTGCTAGTTCGGCCGACGCGAACACCGGGGAGCTGTTTTTT

J gene: TRBJ2-1
CDR3 length: 16
clone size: .
V gene: TRBV6-1
D gene: .
CDR3 protein: CASSPLGLARSNEQFF
CDR3 DNA: TGTGCCAGCAGTCCCCTGGGGCTAGCGAGGAGCAATGAGCAGTTCTTC

J gene: TRBJ1-1
CDR3 length: 15
clone size: few
V gene: TRBV10-3
D gene: .
CDR3 protein: CAIRGAQGLNTEAFF
CDR3 DNA: TGTGCCATCAGGGGGGCCCAGGGGTTGAACACTGAAGCTTTCTTT

J gene: TRBJ1-6
CDR3 length: 14
clone size: many
V gene: TRBV10-3
D gene: TRBD1
CDR3 protein: CAISLDRTNSPLHF
CDR3 DNA: TGTGCCATCAGCCTGGACAGGACTAATTCACCCCTCCACTTT

J gene: TRBJ2-7
CDR3 length: 19
clone size: few
V gene: TRBV6-1
D gene: TRBD2
CDR3 protein: CASSQRGTSGGKISYEQYF
CDR3 DNA: TGTGCCAGCAGCCAACGAGGGACTAGCGGGGGAAAAATCTCCTACGAGCAGTACTTC

J gene: TRBJ2-1
CDR3 length: 13
clone size: many
V gene: TRBV7-2
D gene: .
CDR3 protein: CAIDRNFLGEQFF
CDR3 DNA: TGTGCCATAGACCGGAACTTCCTGGGGGAGCAGTTCTTC

J gene: TRBJ2-1
CDR3 length: 16
clone size: .
V gene: TRBV9
D gene: TRBD1
CDR3 protein: CASSAGQLSSYNEQFF
CDR3 DNA: TGTGCCAGCAGCGCGGGACAGTTGTCCTCCTACAATGAGCAGTTCTTC

J gene: TRBJ1-6
CDR3 length: 13
clone size: once
V gene: TRBV7-2
D gene: .
CDR3 protein: CASSLVLESPLHF
CDR3 DNA: TGTGCCAGCAGCTTAGTTTTGGAATCACCCCTCCACTTT

J gene: TRBJ1-2
CDR3 length: 15
clone size: .
V gene: TRBV29-1
D gene: TRBD1
CDR3 protein: CSVFTGTGNERGYTF
CDR3 DNA: TGCAGCGTTTTTACCGGGACAGGGAATGAGAGAGGCTACACCTTC

J gene: TRBJ2-5
CDR3 length: 14
clone size: many
V gene: TRBV5-1
D gene: .
CDR3 protein: CASSLVLLQETQYF
CDR3 DNA: TGCGCCAGCAGCTTGGTGCTCCTTCAAGAGACCCAGTACTTC

J gene: TRBJ2-1
CDR3 length: 17
clone size: few
V gene: TRBV4-3
D gene: TRBD2
CDR3 protein: CASSQGLAGDPYNEQFF
CDR3 DNA: TGCGCCAGCAGCCAAGGCCTAGCGGGAGACCCCTACAATGAGCAGTTCTTC

J gene: TRBJ2-1
CDR3 length: 13
clone size: few
V gene: TRBV7-2
D gene: .
CDR3 protein: CASSFRAINEQFF
CDR3 DNA: TGTGCCAGCAGCTTCAGGGCGATTAATGAGCAGTTCTTC

J gene: TRBJ2-2
CDR3 length: 14
clone size: few
V gene: TRBV29-1
D gene: .
CDR3 protein: CSVVRDQNTGELFF
CDR3 DNA: TGCAGCGTTGTTCGAGACCAGAACACCGGGGAGCTGTTTTTT

J gene: TRBJ2-1
CDR3 length: 14
clone size: .
V gene: TRBV20-1
D gene: TRBD2
CDR3 protein: CSAGLAGGGNEQFF
CDR3 DNA: TGCAGTGCTGGACTAGCGGGGGGGGGTAATGAGCAGTTCTTC

J gene: TRBJ2-7
CDR3 length: 14
clone size: once
V gene: TRBV7-6
D gene: .
CDR3 protein: CASSPSERPYEQYF
CDR3 DNA: TGTGCCAGCAGCCCCAGCGAGCGACCCTACGAGCAGTACTTC

J gene: TRBJ1-2
CDR3 length: 15
clone size: few
V gene: TRBV3-1
D gene: .
CDR3 protein: CASSQDAGRYYGYTF
CDR3 DNA: TGTGCCAGCAGCCAAGATGCGGGCAGATACTATGGCTACACCTTC

J gene: TRBJ2-1
CDR3 length: 14
clone size: few
V gene: TRBV15
D gene: .
CDR3 protein: CATSRDNDGRRKFF
CDR3 DNA: TGTGCCACCAGCAGAGATAATGATGGCCGTCGTAAGTTCTTC

J gene: TRBJ2-3
CDR3 length: 13
clone size: few
V gene: TRBV29-1
D gene: TRBD2
CDR3 protein: CSVGGGDRDTQYF
CDR3 DNA: TGCAGCGTTGGGGGGGGGGATCGGGATACGCAGTATTTT

J gene: TRBJ2-5
CDR3 length: 14
clone size: .
V gene: TRBV7-9
D gene: TRBD1
CDR3 protein: CASSLGDRVETQYF
CDR3 DNA: TGTGCCAGCAGCTTAGGGGACAGGGTTGAGACCCAGTACTTC

J gene: TRBJ1-4
CDR3 length: 14
clone size: few
V gene: TRBV5-1
D gene: .
CDR3 protein: CASSSDGLNEKLFF
CDR3 DNA: TGCGCCAGCAGCTCGGACGGATTGAATGAAAAACTGTTTTTT

J gene: TRBJ2-1
CDR3 length: 15
clone size: .
V gene: TRBV7-2
D gene: .
CDR3 protein: CASSLIRGYTNEQFF
CDR3 DNA: TGTGCCAGCAGCTTAATAAGGGGATATACGAATGAGCAGTTCTTC

J gene: TRBJ1-1
CDR3 length: 11
clone size: .
V gene: TRBV7-9
D gene: .
CDR3 protein: CASTRETEAFF
CDR3 DNA: TGTGCCAGCACCAGGGAAACTGAAGCTTTCTTT

J gene: TRBJ2-1
CDR3 length: 12
clone size: .
V gene: TRBV6-5
D gene: .
CDR3 protein: CASGLSYNEQFF
CDR3 DNA: TGTGCCAGCGGACTCTCCTACAATGAGCAGTTCTTC

J gene: TRBJ1-5
CDR3 length: 14
clone size: .
V gene: TRBV27
D gene: .
CDR3 protein: CASAGVGNNQPQHF
CDR3 DNA: TGTGCCTCGGCAGGGGTAGGGAACAATCAGCCCCAGCATTTT

J gene: TRBJ2-1
CDR3 length: 16
clone size: .
V gene: TRBV27
D gene: TRBD1
CDR3 protein: CASSPHGTVPENEQFF
CDR3 DNA: TGTGCCAGCAGTCCACATGGGACAGTGCCGGAAAATGAGCAGTTCTTC

J gene: TRBJ2-3
CDR3 length: 14
clone size: .
V gene: TRBV7-2
D gene: .
CDR3 protein: CASSFAQFPDTQYF
CDR3 DNA: TGTGCCAGCAGCTTTGCTCAGTTCCCAGATACGCAGTATTTT

J gene: TRBJ2-1
CDR3 length: 13
clone size: many
V gene: TRBV7-2
D gene: .
CDR3 protein: CASSLDSYNEQFF
CDR3 DNA: TGTGCCAGCAGCCTGGACTCATACAATGAGCAGTTCTTC

J gene: TRBJ2-1
CDR3 length: 15
clone size: few
V gene: TRBV9
D gene: .
CDR3 protein: CASSPHRQGYNEQFF
CDR3 DNA: TGTGCCAGCAGCCCCCATCGGCAGGGGTACAATGAGCAGTTCTTC

J gene: TRBJ2-2
CDR3 length: 15
clone size: .
V gene: TRBV7-2
D gene: TRBD2
CDR3 protein: CASSLRREGLGELFF
CDR3 DNA: TGTGCCAGCAGCTTGCGGCGGGAGGGCCTCGGGGAGCTGTTTTTT

J gene: TRBJ2-1
CDR3 length: 16
clone size: .
V gene: TRBV14
D gene: TRBD2
CDR3 protein: CASSQGRWTSDNEQFF
CDR3 DNA: TGTGCCAGCAGCCAAGGACGTTGGACTAGCGACAATGAGCAGTTCTTC

J gene: TRBJ1-2
CDR3 length: 13
clone size: .
V gene: TRBV10-3
D gene: .
CDR3 protein: CAASGESNYGYTF
CDR3 DNA: TGTGCCGCCTCAGGAGAATCGAACTATGGCTACACCTTC

J gene: TRBJ2-1
CDR3 length: 17
clone size: .
V gene: TRBV20-1
D gene: .
CDR3 protein: CSARDSGGKPSYNEQFF
CDR3 DNA: TGCAGTGCTAGAGATTCGGGCGGCAAGCCCTCCTACAATGAGCAGTTCTTC

J gene: TRBJ2-7
CDR3 length: 14
clone size: .
V gene: TRBV12-3/TRBV12-4
D gene: .
CDR3 protein: CASSSTAGQSEQYF
CDR3 DNA: TGTGCCAGCAGTTCGACCGCGGGTCAGAGCGAGCAGTACTTC

J gene: TRBJ2-1
CDR3 length: 14
clone size: few
V gene: TRBV6-1
D gene: TRBD2
CDR3 protein: CASKSGRRYNEQFF
CDR3 DNA: TGTGCCAGCAAGAGCGGGAGAAGGTACAATGAGCAGTTCTTC

J gene: TRBJ2-5
CDR3 length: 14
clone size: few
V gene: TRBV5-1
D gene: TRBD1
CDR3 protein: CASSIGQEAETQYF
CDR3 DNA: TGCGCCAGCAGCATCGGACAGGAGGCAGAGACCCAGTACTTC

J gene: TRBJ1-1
CDR3 length: 10
clone size: few
V gene: TRBV6-1
D gene: .
CDR3 protein: CASSEDPAFF
CDR3 DNA: TGTGCCAGCAGTGAAGATCCAGCTTTCTTT

J gene: TRBJ2-3
CDR3 length: 15
clone size: many
V gene: TRBV20-1
D gene: TRBD2
CDR3 protein: CSAGLAGGGTDTQYF
CDR3 DNA: TGCAGTGCTGGTCTAGCGGGGGGGGGCACAGATACGCAGTATTTT

J gene: TRBJ2-5
CDR3 length: 13
clone size: .
V gene: TRBV5-6
D gene: .
CDR3 protein: CASSLARRETQYF
CDR3 DNA: TGTGCCAGCAGCTTGGCCCGCCGAGAGACCCAGTACTTC

J gene: TRBJ2-7
CDR3 length: 16
clone size: .
V gene: TRBV5-1
D gene: TRBD1
CDR3 protein: CASSREGTVLIYEQYF
CDR3 DNA: TGCGCCAGCAGCCGAGAAGGGACAGTTTTAATCTACGAGCAGTACTTC

J gene: TRBJ2-7
CDR3 length: 14
clone size: .
V gene: TRBV20-1
D gene: .
CDR3 protein: CSAKSRLGFNEQYF
CDR3 DNA: TGCAGTGCTAAGTCCAGACTGGGCTTCAACGAGCAGTACTTC